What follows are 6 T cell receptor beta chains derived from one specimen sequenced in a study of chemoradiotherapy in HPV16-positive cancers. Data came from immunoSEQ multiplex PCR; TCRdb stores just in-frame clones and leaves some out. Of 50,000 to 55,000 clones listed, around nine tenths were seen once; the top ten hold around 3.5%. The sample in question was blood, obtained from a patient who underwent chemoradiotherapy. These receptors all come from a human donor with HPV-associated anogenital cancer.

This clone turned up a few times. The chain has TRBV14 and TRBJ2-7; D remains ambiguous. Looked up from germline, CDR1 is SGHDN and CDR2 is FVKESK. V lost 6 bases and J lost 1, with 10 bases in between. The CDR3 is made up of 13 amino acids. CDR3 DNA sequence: TGTGCCAGCAGTCCCTCCTGGTCCTACGAGCAGTACTTC. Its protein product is CASSPSWSYEQYF.

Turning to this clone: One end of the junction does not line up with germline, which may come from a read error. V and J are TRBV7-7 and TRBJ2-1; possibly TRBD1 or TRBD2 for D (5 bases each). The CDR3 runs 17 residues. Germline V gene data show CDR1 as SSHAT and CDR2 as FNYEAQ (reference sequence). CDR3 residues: CASSYQGAENSYNEQFF. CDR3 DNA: TGTGCTAGCAGCTACCAGGGAGCGGAGAACTCCTACAATGAGCAGTTCTTC.

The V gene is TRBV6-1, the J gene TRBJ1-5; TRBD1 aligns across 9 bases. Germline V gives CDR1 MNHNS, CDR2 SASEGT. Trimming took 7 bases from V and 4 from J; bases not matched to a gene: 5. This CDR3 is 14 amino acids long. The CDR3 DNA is TGTGCCAGCACCGGGACAGGGAGGAATCAGCCCCAGCATTTT. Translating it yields CASTGTGRNQPQHF.

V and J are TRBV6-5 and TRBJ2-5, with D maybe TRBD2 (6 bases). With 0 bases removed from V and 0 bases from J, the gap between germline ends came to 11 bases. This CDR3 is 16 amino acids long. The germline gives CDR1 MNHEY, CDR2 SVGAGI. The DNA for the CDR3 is TGTGCCAGCAGTTACTCGTCGGGAGCCAACCAAGAGACCCAGTACTTC. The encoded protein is CASSYSSGANQETQYF.

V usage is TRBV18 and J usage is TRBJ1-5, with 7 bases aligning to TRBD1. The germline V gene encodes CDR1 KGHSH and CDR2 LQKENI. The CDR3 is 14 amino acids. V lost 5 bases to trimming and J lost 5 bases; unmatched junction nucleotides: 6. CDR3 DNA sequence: TGTGCCAGCTCATTGACAGGGCAGGATCAGCCCCAGCATTTT. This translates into CASSLTGQDQPQHF.

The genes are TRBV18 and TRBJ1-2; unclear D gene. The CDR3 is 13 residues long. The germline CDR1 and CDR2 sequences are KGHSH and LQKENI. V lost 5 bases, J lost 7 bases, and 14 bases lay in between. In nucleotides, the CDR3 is TGTGCCAGCTCAACTCAGGAGACCTCTGGCTACACCTTC. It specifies CASSTQETSGYTF.